Presented here are 30 T cell receptor beta chains from one specimen sequenced in a study of graft-versus-host responses after intestinal transplantation. Their cognate antigens are unknown. Sequencing was performed with immunoSEQ multiplex PCR; in TCRdb, only in-frame clones are kept and a portion is missing. The table has just under 65,000 clones, more than 85% seen once. Sequencing was performed on unstimulated CD8+ T cells sorted from spleen or lymph node cells, taken before transplant. The receptors originated from a human donor who was the organ donor for an intestinal transplant.

The gene calls are TRBV10-3 and TRBJ2-7; 11 bases align to TRBD2. The J segment lost 7 bases and the V segment lost 6 bases, leaving 20 bases of the junction unmatched. This CDR3 comprises 18 residues. CDR1 and CDR2 from the germline V gene are ENHRY and SYGVKD. DNA of the CDR3: TGTGCCATCAGAGACCACGCGACTAGCGGGACCTATCTGGGGGAGCAGTACTTC. It translates to CAIRDHATSGTYLGEQYF.

This clone has just one count. The chain recombines TRBV7-3 with TRBJ1-2; tentatively, D is TRBD1 (6 bases). CDR3 size: 16 residues. Trimming removed 1 base from V and 2 bases from J, with 14 bases in between. The germline CDR1 and CDR2 sequences are SGHTA and FQGTGA. As DNA, the CDR3 is TGTGCCAGCAGCTTAATATCGGCAGGGGCAAACTATGGCTACACCTTC. It specifies CASSLISAGANYGYTF.

This rearrangement joins TRBV29-1 to TRBJ1-4; TRBD1 is a possible D gene (5 bases). This CDR3 comprises 14 residues. The ends were cut back, 4 bases at V and 8 bases at J, with 17 bases in the middle. Germline V lookup: CDR1 SQVTM, CDR2 ANQGSEA. The CDR3 protein is CSVGTGTREEKLFF. The CDR3 nucleotides are TGCAGCGTTGGGACCGGGACCCGGGAGGAAAAACTGTTTTTT.

The CDR3 region is CASSTGQKEAFF. Here the CDR3 DNA reads TGTGCCAGTAGTACCGGACAGAAAGAAGCTTTCTTT. The gene calls are TRBV19 and TRBJ1-1; tentatively, D is TRBD1 (6 bases). The V and J ends lost 4 bases and 8 bases respectively, with 11 bases between them. Per germline, CDR1 LNHDA and CDR2 SQIVND (reference sequence). The CDR3 consists of 12 residues.

The rearrangement joins TRBV28 to TRBJ2-5, with 8 bases fitting TRBD1. TRBJ2-7 explains the end of the DNA better; the J call may be wrong. CDR1 and CDR2 (germline): MDHEN, SYDVKM. CDR3 size: 10 residues. CDR3 in amino acids: CATTGGEQYF. The CDR3 nucleotides are TGTGCCACCACAGGGGGCGAGCAGTACTTC.

This clone was observed once. The DNA for the CDR3 is TGTGCCAGCAGCCCGGTAAATGAGCAGTTCTTC. Amino acid sequence: CASSPVNEQFF. The rearrangement links TRBV6-6 to TRBJ2-1; D is ambiguous. The CDR3 spans 11 residues. V was pared by 6 bases and J by 7 bases, with 7 bases between. CDR1 and CDR2 from the germline V gene are MNHNY and SVGAGI (reference sequence).

The chain joins TRBV7-2 to TRBJ2-1; 12 nucleotides agree with TRBD2. Germline lookup yields CDR1 SGHTA and CDR2 FQGNSA. V shed 5 bases, J shed 4 bases, and the junction held 3 bases outside the gene matches. The CDR3 length is 15 residues. The DNA for the CDR3 is TGTGCCAGCAGCGGGGGACTAGCGGGTTACAATGAGCAGTTCTTC. It codes for CASSGGLAGYNEQFF.

The chain uses TRBV2 and TRBJ2-5; TRBD2 matches 14 bases. There are 20 residues in the CDR3. J was trimmed by 2 bases and V by 8 bases; bases with no gene match: 19. In germline, CDR1 is SNHLY, CDR2 FYNNEI. The CDR3 region has the DNA TGTGCCAGCGGCCTGGGAACCTACTTAGGGACTAGCGGGAGACAAGAGACCCAGTACTTC. Translated: CASGLGTYLGTSGRQETQYF.

J is TRBJ2-3 and V is TRBV11-2, with a weak D call TRBD2 (5 bases). V lost 4 bases and J 4 bases, leaving 15 bases between the germline ends. The CDR3 covers 15 residues. The V gene's germline CDR1 is SGHAT and CDR2 FQNNGV. CDR3 residues: CASSSTEREPDTQYF. The CDR3 nucleotides are TGTGCCAGCAGCTCGACGGAGAGGGAGCCAGATACGCAGTATTTT. Together with reference TRBV11-2 and TRBJ2-3, the CDR3 gives the full variable domain: EAGVAQSPRYKIIEKRQSVAFWCNPISGHATLYWYQQILGQGPKLLIQFQNNGVVDDSQLPKDRFSAERLKGVDSTLKIQPAKLEDSAVYLCASSSTEREPDTQYFGPGTRLTVL.

CDR3 coding DNA: TGCGCCAGCAGGTTTAGGGGTGAAGCTTTCTTT. Protein product: CASRFRGEAFF. The V and J genes are TRBV5-1 and TRBJ1-1; D is possibly TRBD1 (5 bases). CDR3 length: 11 residues. V gave up 5 bases and J gave up 7 bases, with 9 bases separating them. Germline assignment: CDR1 SGHRS and CDR2 YFSETQ. The complete variable domain, with remaining parts taken from reference TRBV5-1 and TRBJ1-1, reads KAGVTQTPRYLIKTRGQQVTLSCSPISGHRSVSWYQQTPGQGLQFLFEYFSETQRNKGNFPGRFSGRQFSNSRSEMNVSTLELGDSALYLCASRFRGEAFFGQGTRLTVV.

The count of this clone is one. V is TRBV6-1 and J is TRBJ2-1; D is possibly TRBD2 (6 bases). Germline loops: CDR1 MNHNS, CDR2 SASEGT. The ends were cut back, 4 bases at V and 3 bases at J, with 13 bases in the middle. The CDR3 length is 15 residues. The CDR3 sequence: CASSASGTDYNEQFF. The CDR3 DNA follows: TGTGCCAGCAGTGCATCCGGGACTGACTACAATGAGCAGTTCTTC.

The CDR3 protein is CASSLALAAYNEQFF. The CDR3 DNA follows: TGCGCCAGCAGCTTGGCTCTAGCGGCCTACAATGAGCAGTTCTTC. The chain carries TRBV5-1 and TRBJ2-1; TRBD2 matches 7 bases. This CDR3 is built from 15 residues. V shed 0 bases and J 2 bases; nucleotides not matched to a gene: 2. Germline CDR1 SGHRS, CDR2 YFSETQ.

The V gene is TRBV7-8, the J gene TRBJ2-3; D is unresolved. Germline CDR1 reads SGHVS; CDR2 reads FQNEAQ. Deletions cut 0 bases from V and 3 bases from J, with 4 bases between. This CDR3 region has 13 residues. The CDR3 protein is CASSLASTDTQYF. CDR3 in DNA: TGTGCCAGCAGCTTAGCTTCTACAGATACGCAGTATTTT. Drawing the rest from reference TRBV7-8 and TRBJ2-3, the complete variable domain is GAGVSQSPRYKVAKRGQDVALRCDPISGHVSLFWYQQALGQGPEFLTYFQNEAQLDKSGLPSDRFFAERPEGSVSTLKIQRTQQEDSAVYLCASSLASTDTQYFGPGTRLTVL.

This chain links TRBV4-1 with TRBJ2-1, with 13 bases fitting TRBD2. The ends lost 4 bases at V and 8 bases at J; junction bases unmatched: 8. The CDR3 consists of 16 residues. CDR1 and CDR2 from the germline V gene are MGHRA and YSYEKL. Here the CDR3 DNA reads TGCGCCAGCAGCCTCCGGACTAGCGGGAGTTTGGATGAGCAGTTCTTC. Residues: CASSLRTSGSLDEQFF.

V is TRBV28 and J is TRBJ1-2; 7 bases fit TRBD1. Germline V CDR1 and CDR2: MDHEN, SYDVKM. This CDR3 region has 15 residues. V lost 7 bases to trimming and J lost 1 base; unmatched junction nucleotides: 9. As DNA, the CDR3 is TGTGCCAGCACTCCCGGGACAGCGAATAACTATGGCTACACCTTC. It yields the protein CASTPGTANNYGYTF.

The J gene is TRBJ1-1, the V gene TRBV28; D is perhaps TRBD1 (5 bases). CDR3 size: 13 residues. The V end was cut by 4 bases, the J end by 4 bases, with 10 bases between. The germline gives CDR1 MDHEN, CDR2 SYDVKM. In nucleotides, the CDR3 is TGTGCCAGCAGTTCCAGGGTCGGCACTGAAGCTTTCTTT. Amino acids: CASSSRVGTEAFF.

The gene calls are TRBV28 and TRBJ2-2; a weak D match, TRBD2 (5 bases). CDR3 length equals 14 residues. Germline loops: CDR1 MDHEN, CDR2 SYDVKM. Between the trimmed V and J ends, which lost 3 bases and 4 bases, there was a span of 9 bases. CDR3 sequence: CASSFGVFTGELFF. In DNA, the CDR3 is TGTGCCAGCAGTTTCGGGGTATTCACCGGGGAGCTGTTTTTT.

V is TRBV27 and J is TRBJ1-2; D not resolved. The V end was cut by 6 bases, the J end by 4 bases, with 12 bases between. Germline values: CDR1 MNHEY, CDR2 SMNVEV (reference sequence). This CDR3 is built from 13 residues. CDR3 loop: CASSLGPTYGYTF. Written as DNA, the CDR3 is TGTGCCAGCAGCCTTGGCCCCACCTATGGCTACACCTTC.

This clone appeared once. The chain uses TRBV5-1 and TRBJ1-2, with a weak D call TRBD1 (5 bases). V gave up 0 bases and J gave up 0 bases, with 9 bases separating them. Looked up from germline, CDR1 is SGHRS and CDR2 is YFSETQ. The length of the CDR3 is 15 residues. The CDR3 sequence is CASSLGGEANYGYTF. Here the CDR3 DNA reads TGCGCCAGCAGCTTGGGGGGCGAGGCTAACTATGGCTACACCTTC.

The rearrangement joins TRBV27 to TRBJ2-6; TRBD1 matches 7 bases. CDR1 and CDR2 (germline): MNHEY, SMNVEV (reference sequence). Germline trimming cut 2 bases from V and 5 bases from J; bases unmatched to any gene: 15. This CDR3 comprises 19 residues. The CDR3 here is CASSLGGPGTDYWANVLTF. The CDR3, as DNA: TGTGCCAGCAGTTTAGGGGGTCCCGGGACAGATTACTGGGCCAACGTCCTGACTTTC.

This chain links TRBV7-9 with TRBJ1-5; perhaps TRBD1 as D (6 bases). CDR1 SEHNR and CDR2 FQNEAQ come from the germline V gene (reference sequence). The CDR3 runs 16 residues. The germline V and J ends were trimmed by 4 bases and 5 bases, with 18 bases remaining between them. CDR3 DNA: TGTGCCAGCAGCTCACAGGGCCCTGACGACGATCAGCCCCAGCATTTT. Translated: CASSSQGPDDDQPQHF.

The CDR3 is CASSLEPRLTSTDTQYF. The CDR3 DNA sequence: TGCGCCAGCAGCTTGGAACCCCGCCTCACTAGCACAGATACGCAGTATTTT. The genes are TRBV5-1 and TRBJ2-3; D unresolved. The CDR3 contains 17 residues. Trimming pared 0 bases from V and 0 bases from J, leaving 14 bases between. Germline V lookup: CDR1 SGHRS, CDR2 YFSETQ.

The gene calls are TRBV6-1 and TRBJ1-5, with a possible D match to TRBD1 (5 bases). The CDR3 length is 15 residues. Trimming removed 1 base from V and 3 bases from J, with 10 bases in between. The germline CDR1 and CDR2 sequences are MNHNS and SASEGT. In nucleotides, the CDR3 is TGTGCCAGCAGTGAAGGGTCGGGGGTCAATCAGCCCCAGCATTTT. It translates to CASSEGSGVNQPQHF.

V is TRBV6-5 and J is TRBJ2-1; D gene unclear. Between the trimmed V and J ends, which lost 5 bases and 8 bases, there was a span of 13 bases. Germline V gives CDR1 MNHEY, CDR2 SVGAGI. The length of the CDR3 is 13 residues. CDR3 coding DNA: TGTGCCAGCAGTGAATCCGGGTCCCATGAGCAGTTCTTC. Its protein product is CASSESGSHEQFF.

V and J are TRBV28 and TRBJ1-1; TRBD1 matches at 8 bases. Germline-derived CDR1 and CDR2 are MDHEN and SYDVKM. Trimming took 8 bases from V and 0 from J; bases not matched to a gene: 14. The CDR3 runs 17 residues. This CDR3 reads CASGPGGRGRMNTEAFF. The CDR3 region has the DNA TGTGCCAGCGGCCCCGGGGGCAGGGGGCGAATGAACACTGAAGCTTTCTTT. Filled out from reference TRBV28 and TRBJ1-1, the complete variable domain reads DVKVTQSSRYLVKRTGEKVFLECVQDMDHENMFWYRQDPGLGLRLIYFSYDVKMKEKGDIPEGYSVSREKKERFSLILESASTNQTSMYLCASGPGGRGRMNTEAFFGQGTRLTVV.

The rearrangement joins TRBV29-1 to TRBJ1-2; no definite D call. The ends were cut back, 3 bases at V and 5 bases at J, with 7 bases in the middle. Per the germline V gene, CDR1 is SQVTM and CDR2 is ANQGSEA. This CDR3 has 11 amino acids. This CDR3 reads CSVEREYGYTF. The CDR3 DNA reads as TGCAGCGTTGAGAGGGAATATGGCTACACCTTC.

J is TRBJ2-5 and V is TRBV4-3; perhaps TRBD1 as D (6 bases). This CDR3 is built from 18 residues. V gave up 0 bases and J gave up 11 bases, with 28 bases separating them. Germline loops: CDR1 LGHNA, CDR2 YSLEER. The CDR3 nucleotides read TGCGCCAGCAGCCAAGAGTCAACAGGGTCTACAGGCTATTATGAGCAGTACTTC. It codes for CASSQESTGSTGYYEQYF.

This clone was counted between two and nine times. The chain joins TRBV4-1 to TRBJ2-7, with D perhaps TRBD2 (5 bases). Germline assignment: CDR1 MGHRA and CDR2 YSYEKL. V dropped 1 base and J dropped 4 bases, with 29 bases sitting between them. The length of the CDR3 is 20 residues. As DNA, the CDR3 is TGCGCCAGCAGCCAAGCCCTGATAGGGTATGGGAGTGCAGGCTCATACGAGCAGTACTTC. This translates into CASSQALIGYGSAGSYEQYF.

The chain recombines TRBV28 with TRBJ1-1, with 7 bases lining up with TRBD1. V dropped 4 bases and J dropped 1; count of bases not matched to a gene: 0. In germline, CDR1 is MDHEN, CDR2 SYDVKM. The CDR3 is 13 amino acids. CDR3 bases: TGTGCCAGCAGTTACAGGGGGAACACTGAAGCTTTCTTT. It codes for CASSYRGNTEAFF.

This sequence joins TRBV4-3 and TRBJ1-2, with TRBD1 as a possible D gene (5 bases). Deletions cut 0 bases from V and 8 bases from J, with 13 bases between. This CDR3 region has 14 residues. The germline V gene has CDR1 LGHNA and CDR2 YSLEER. The CDR3 region is CASSQDRAGVGYTF. CDR3 in DNA: TGCGCCAGCAGCCAAGACAGGGCGGGAGTGGGCTACACCTTC.